The present T cell receptor beta chain was sequenced within a study of post-analysis software for immune sequencing data. The wider study: Disease courses included relapsing-remitting, secondary progressive and progressive-relapsing multiple sclerosis.

Note on this clonotype: Its antigen is unidentified.

Points from the study as a whole: A few TRBV segments were significantly more frequent in patients than in controls. TRBV5-6, TRBV5-1 and TRBV20-1 were among these segments.

TCR beta cDNA libraries included unique molecular identifiers. TCRdb reprocessed the PCR reads via MiXCR and lists one record per CDR3 protein. The data contain about 430,000 distinct CDR3 sequences, 39% of them singletons. The germline V gene encodes CDR1 SGHRS and CDR2 YFSETQ. V lost 3 bases to trimming and J lost 6 bases, with 20 bases between them. This CDR3 comprises 16 residues. The rearrangement links TRBV5-1 to TRBJ2-3, with a tentative D call TRBD1 (6 bases). The sample consisted of blood. This clonotype was sampled from a girl aged 2 to 10 with multiple sclerosis. DNA of the CDR3: TGCGCCAGCAGCTCAGGCGGACCTAACAGGGTCGATACGCAGTATTTT. As protein: CASSSGGPNRVDTQYF.